Presented here are 13 T cell receptor beta chains from one specimen sequenced in a study of follicular helper T cells after annual influenza vaccination. Sequencing was performed with immunoSEQ multiplex PCR; in TCRdb, only in-frame clones are kept and a portion is missing. Among thousands of clones listed, about 84% were seen once. Time point in this sample: 2015-2016 season, pre-vaccination. The starting material was CXCR5- memory CD4+ T cells sorted from blood, obtained on the day of influenza vaccination. The receptors derive from an adult who received the influenza vaccine.

This rearrangement joins TRBV6-6 to TRBJ2-4; D gene ambiguous. The CDR3 has 16 amino acids. Trimming cost V 5 bases and J 0 bases, with 14 bases left between them. Germline values: CDR1 MNHNY, CDR2 SVGAGI (reference sequence). The CDR3 bases are TGTGCCAGCAGTCAAACCGGGTCTTTAGCCAAAAACATTCAGTACTTC. Its translation is CASSQTGSLAKNIQYF.

The V and J genes are TRBV6-6 and TRBJ1-2; no reliable D call. Trimming removed 7 bases from V and 7 bases from J, with 10 bases in between. This CDR3 has 11 residues. Germline-derived CDR1 and CDR2 are MNHNY and SVGAGI (reference sequence). CDR3 sequence (DNA): TGTGCCAGCACCTCAGAGTCTGGCTACACCTTC. Protein sequence: CASTSESGYTF.

The chain carries TRBV11-3 and TRBJ2-4, with no clear D. V was pared by 5 bases and J by 8 bases, with 16 bases between. There are 14 residues in the CDR3. The germline V gene has CDR1 SGHNT and CDR2 YENEEA. The CDR3, as DNA: TGTGCCAGCAGCCCTGGCTGGGGTGGAGACATTCAGTACTTC. Amino acids: CASSPGWGGDIQYF.

V gene TRBV30 combines with J gene TRBJ1-2, with D unresolved. CDR1 is GTSNPN and CDR2 is SVGIG in the germline V gene (reference sequence). Trimming pared 2 bases from V and 8 bases from J, leaving 15 bases between. The CDR3 runs to 13 residues. The CDR3 is CAWSIGTQRGYTF. In nucleotides, the CDR3 is TGTGCCTGGAGTATAGGAACTCAACGAGGCTACACCTTC. The variable domain in full, with the rest retrieved from reference TRBV30 and TRBJ1-2, is SQTIHQWPATLVQPVGSPLSLECTVEGTSNPNLYWYRQAAGRGLQLLFYSVGIGQISSEVPQNLSASRPQDRQFILSSKKLLLSDSGFYLCAWSIGTQRGYTFGSGTRLTVV.

J is TRBJ1-5 and V is TRBV5-1, with TRBD1 identical over 8 bases. The CDR3 sequence is 17 residues long. V lost 4 bases and J lost 5; bases outside the gene matches: 14. Germline CDR1 is SGHRS and CDR2 is YFSETQ. The CDR3 DNA is TGCGCCAGCAGCCCGGCCCCCCGAGACAGGGGTTATCAGCCCCAGCATTTT. Translation: CASSPAPRDRGYQPQHF.

The sample holds a few counts of this clone. The rearrangement uses TRBV19 and TRBJ2-2; D not resolved. Per the germline V gene, CDR1 is LNHDA and CDR2 is SQIVND (reference sequence). Trimming pared 7 bases from V and 4 bases from J, leaving 4 bases between. This CDR3 region has 11 residues. As DNA, the CDR3 is TGTGCCAGTAAAACCACCGGGGAGCTGTTTTTT. This codes for CASKTTGELFF.

This clone has a single count. This rearrangement joins TRBV29-1 to TRBJ2-3; D perhaps matches TRBD1 (6 bases). In germline, CDR1 is SQVTM, CDR2 ANQGSEA. Trimming pared 2 bases from V and 11 bases from J, leaving 11 bases between. This CDR3 comprises 11 residues. The CDR3 reads CSVEKGVVQYF. In nucleotides, the CDR3 is TGCAGCGTTGAAAAGGGGGTGGTGCAGTATTTT.

V gene TRBV5-1 combines with J gene TRBJ2-5; 9 positions match TRBD2. V lost 7 bases and J lost 4; bases outside the gene matches: 8. The CDR3 runs to 14 residues. Germline values: CDR1 SGHRS, CDR2 YFSETQ. The CDR3 region has the DNA TGCGCCAGCTTTGCGGGGGGGCTGGGAGAGACCCAGTACTTC. The encoded protein is CASFAGGLGETQYF.

The chain uses TRBV7-2 and TRBJ2-5; TRBD2 is a possible D gene (5 bases). Trimming removed 1 base at V and 5 bases at J, with 8 bases between. Germline values: CDR1 SGHTA, CDR2 FQGNSA. The length of the CDR3 is 13 residues. CDR3 bases: TGTGCCAGCAGCTTAGTACGAGGGGAGACCCAGTACTTC. Its translation is CASSLVRGETQYF.

The gene calls are TRBV15 and TRBJ1-5; no firm D call. Germline-derived CDR1 and CDR2 are LNHNV and YYDKDF (reference sequence). The CDR3 runs 15 residues. Trimming took 1 base from V and 0 from J, leaving 7 bases between them. CDR3 loop: CATSRVANSNQPQHF. The CDR3 DNA is TGTGCCACCAGCAGAGTAGCCAATAGCAATCAGCCCCAGCATTTT.

This sequence joins TRBV14 and TRBJ2-1; maybe TRBD2 (5 bases). Per the germline V gene, CDR1 is SGHDN and CDR2 is FVKESK. Trimming cost V 0 bases and J 8 bases, with 8 bases left between them. The CDR3 runs 13 residues. CDR3 residues: CASSQDVEDEQFF. The CDR3 DNA is TGTGCCAGCAGCCAAGATGTGGAGGATGAGCAGTTCTTC.

This clone was counted once. The chain employs TRBV5-1 and TRBJ2-2; D is perhaps TRBD2 (5 bases). V lost 4 bases and J lost 6, with 13 bases in between. The CDR3 extends over 14 amino acids. CDR1 is SGHRS, CDR2 YFSETQ, per germline. The CDR3 DNA follows: TGCGCCAGCAGCGTGGTCGCGGGCTCCGGGGAGCTGTTTTTT. Protein sequence: CASSVVAGSGELFF.

The rearrangement links TRBV7-9 to TRBJ2-3; 10 nucleotides line up with TRBD2. Germline loops: CDR1 SEHNR, CDR2 FQNEAQ (reference sequence). J was trimmed by 0 bases and V by 1 base; bases with no gene match: 1. This CDR3 is built from 16 residues. CDR3 sequence reads: CASSLGTSGSTDTQYF. Written as DNA, the CDR3 is TGTGCCAGCAGCTTAGGGACTAGCGGTAGCACAGATACGCAGTATTTT.